This paragraph covers one T cell receptor (beta chain) sequence. Its matching antigen is unknown. A single record per CDR3 protein comes from TCRdb applying MiXCR to the RT-PCR reads. This sample yields a few hundred thousand distinct CDR3 sequences, of which around a fifth are seen a single time; 10% belongs to the top ten. The CDR3 totals 13 residues. From germline, CDR1 is MNHNS and CDR2 SASEGT. J gave up 7 bases and V 6 bases, and 3 bases lay outside the gene matches. The data stem from a study of response to subunit inactivated influenza vaccine. Study-wide findings and caveats: New T cells are recruited in small numbers by each seasonal influenza vaccination, according to the authors' suggestion.

The clonotype was recovered from a man between 50 and 75 years old who received an inactivated influenza vaccine. This sequence joins TRBV6-1 and TRBJ2-1; TRBD2 agrees at 10 bases. Specimen: PBMCs from blood, collected approximately 20 months after vaccination. CDR3 sequence reads: CASRPSGRNEQFF. The CDR3 coding sequence is TGTGCCAGCAGGCCTAGCGGGAGAAATGAGCAGTTCTTC.